This T cell receptor (beta chain) was obtained from a study of CD8+ T cells in alopecia areata (dated by TCRdb to 2017 to 2018). With respect to the entire study: The treated patients took part in an open-label pilot trial in which moderate-to-severe alopecia areata was treated with oral tofacitinib at 5 to 10 mg twice daily. Tofacitinib was administered for 6 to 18 months, and 6 months of follow-up off drug were then conducted to assess delayed response and recurrence. For the treated patients, the SALT score, which quantifies what percentage of scalp surface area is affected, served as the measure of disease severity. In both human patients and the C3H/HeJ mouse model, the study applied high-throughput TCRbeta sequencing to look at T cell clonal expansion in alopecia areata. Scalp tissue and sorted CD4+ and CD8+ peripheral blood T cells from patchy and totalis/universalis alopecia areata patients and from healthy controls were covered by human TCRbeta sequencing. Patients on tofacitinib were biopsied at baseline and after 4 and 24 weeks of treatment, and several of the patients also had a later scalp biopsy. Clonality in the scalp was compared among normal scalp (n=4), patchy alopecia areata scalp (n=8), and alopecia totalis/universalis scalp (n=8). RNA was extracted with the PAXgene miRNA kit for fixed scalp, the miRNeasy kit for PBMCs, and the RNeasy kit for mouse skin. immunoSEQ multiplex PCR using 35 Vbeta forward primers and 13 Jbeta reverse primers was used to amplify TCRbeta CDR3 regions. Overall study results and their limits: Shared TCR sequences between patients were less evident than in mice, which may be partly attributable to HLA diversity in the patient population. With tofacitinib, both scalp clonality and the number of expanded CD8+ clones among the top 100 scalp clones went down significantly. Scalp TCR repertoire analysis is complicated because resident alphabeta T cells in normal human skin are also sequenced, whereas mouse skin is dominated by gammadelta T cells. During tofacitinib treatment, many expanded lesional clones remained in scalp and blood, and this persistence may partly explain relapse after treatment is stopped. Because the treated cohort was small and had only one nonresponder, larger studies are needed to examine links between baseline CD8+ expansion and response. Higher clonality and more expanded CD8+ clones were observed in lesional scalp than in normal scalp, particularly in alopecia totalis/universalis, a finding suggestive of antigenic drive.

There are a few counts of this clone. What antigen it recognizes has not been identified. No much larger clonotype is one base removed from it; base qualities were not supplied. CDR1 is given as MNHNS and CDR2 as SASEGT, both from the germline V gene. Trimming accounts for 4 bases at V and 14 bases at J, while the number of junction bases matched to no gene is 1. Spanning cysteine to phenylalanine, the CDR3 consists of 10 amino acids. The read is trimmed to its CDR3 DNA, 30 bases read in frame from base 1. Library construction relied on the immunoSEQ multiplex PCR assay. For TCR sequencing, RNA was extracted from every sample and reverse transcribed into cDNA to serve as template. SuperScript III was used to make first-strand cDNA, primed with a 2:1 mix of oligo-dT and random hexamers. A synthetic immune receptor repertoire was used to measure amplification bias, and any remaining bias was corrected computationally. In the paper's pipeline: Raw reads were preprocessed for error removal, and CDR3 was defined according to IMGT conventions as running from the conserved cysteine to phenylalanine. Clonality was computed by normalizing Shannon entropy by log2 of the number of productive unique TCRs and subtracting the result from 1. Scalp TCRbeta sequences were cross-referenced with sorted blood CD4 and CD8 repertoires so that the CD4 or CD8 identity of scalp clones could be inferred. TCRdb provides this immuneACCESS table in a form limited to in-frame rearrangements. Some clones are lacking; in checked studies, under half of them reflect an unresolved V gene, and why the rest are absent is not known. V, J and clone size are those of that table, while D and trimming were read from the DNA. The sample records more than 90,000 clones, approximately 63% of which are singletons. The ten largest clones capture roughly 15% of the sample.

Taken with the paper, the label for treatment or condition translates to: oral pan-JAK inhibitor, 5-10 mg twice daily. Peripheral blood and lesional scalp punch biopsies were obtained from patients with alopecia areata. PBMCs were isolated by density centrifugation and stained for CD3, CD4 and CD8, and CD4+ and CD8+ T cells were sorted on a FACSAria. The receptor was isolated from a human donor with alopecia areata. The sequence joins TRBV6-1 to TRBJ2-1; 8 bases in between match TRBD2. The material was CD8+ T cells sorted from blood, obtained between weeks 55 and 70, from a patient treated with tofacitinib. The nucleotide sequence reads TGTGCCAGCAGTGGAGCGGGGGAGTTCTTC. It translates to CASSGAGEFF.